A single sample is the source of the 14 T cell receptor beta chains below, sequenced in a study of T-cell memory formation after mild COVID-19. TCRdb reanalysed the 5' RACE reads using MiXCR and keeps one entry per CDR3 protein. The sample has about 280,000 distinct CDR3 sequences; under 8.5% are singletons. Material: PBMCs or a T cell subset sorted from them (not recorded which). The origin of the receptors is a man between 18 and 35 years old who had mild COVID-19 (a few samples of this study predate the infection). Cell type and time point are not known.

This clonotype has more than one count but fewer than ten. The chain carries TRBV5-1 and TRBJ2-1; tentative D call: TRBD1 (5 bases). Deletions cut 3 bases from V and 4 bases from J, with 11 bases between. The germline gives CDR1 SGHRS, CDR2 YFSETQ. The CDR3 consists of 14 residues. CDR3 amino acids: CASSSGRVYNEQFF. In DNA, the CDR3 is TGCGCCAGCAGCTCAGGCAGGGTGTACAATGAGCAGTTCTTC.

This clonotype was seen a handful of times. V is TRBV25-1 and J is TRBJ2-5; TRBD1 agrees at 8 bases. Germline V CDR1 and CDR2: MGHDK, SYGVNS. The CDR3 length is 14 residues. V trimming: 8 bases; J trimming: 4 bases; junction bases outside the gene matches: 9. The CDR3 sequence is CASSRTGWGETQYF. CDR3 coding DNA: TGTGCCAGCTCAAGGACAGGGTGGGGAGAGACCCAGTACTTC.

This clonotype was seen only a few times. The rearrangement uses TRBV20-1 and TRBJ1-5; D gene unclear. This CDR3 spans 11 amino acids. V gave up 6 bases and J gave up 5 bases, with 8 bases separating them. Germline V CDR1 and CDR2: DFQATT, SNEGSKA (reference sequence). The CDR3 sequence: CSATGDQPQHF. CDR3 nucleotides: TGCAGTGCCACCGGGGATCAGCCCCAGCATTTT.

The sample holds many counts of this clonotype. J is TRBJ2-2 and V is TRBV6-5, with 10 bases lining up with TRBD1. The V segment lost 8 bases and the J segment 1 base; nucleotides outside the gene matches: 1. The CDR3 extends over 14 amino acids. Germline V lookup: CDR1 MNHEY, CDR2 SVGAGI. This CDR3 reads CASGDRGNTGELFF. CDR3 in DNA: TGTGCCAGCGGGGACAGGGGGAACACCGGGGAGCTGTTTTTT.

This clonotype was found many times. The J gene is TRBJ2-3, the V gene TRBV20-1; 13 bases fit TRBD2. Trimming at V came to 4 bases and at J to 1 base, leaving 5 bases not matched to a gene. From germline, CDR1 is DFQATT and CDR2 SNEGSKA (reference sequence). The CDR3 spans 16 residues. The CDR3 reads CSAIGLAGDRTDTQYF. The CDR3 DNA reads TGCAGTGCTATAGGACTAGCGGGGGACCGCACAGATACGCAGTATTTT.

The rearrangement links TRBV7-2 to TRBJ2-5; 9 bases align to TRBD2. V dropped 1 base and J dropped 7; count of bases not matched to a gene: 7. The CDR3 is 15 residues long. The germline V gene encodes CDR1 SGHTA and CDR2 FQGNSA. The CDR3 bases are TGTGCCAGCAGCTTAGTGGAGGGAGCGGGGGGGACCCAGTACTTC. Translation gives CASSLVEGAGGTQYF. Full variable domain (outside the CDR3, taken from reference TRBV7-2 and TRBJ2-5): GAGVSQSPSNKVTEKGKDVELRCDPISGHTALYWYRQSLGQGLEFLIYFQGNSAPDKSGLPSDRFSAERTGGSVSTLTIQRTQQEDSAVYLCASSLVEGAGGTQYFGPGTRLLVL.

There are a few counts of this clonotype. V gene TRBV12-3 or TRBV12-4 combines with J gene TRBJ1-1; D gene ambiguous. This CDR3 is 21 amino acids long. The ends were cut back, 4 bases at V and 7 bases at J, with 37 bases in the middle. CDR3 sequence reads: CASSSLSKGSVLGGLRFEAFF. CDR3 nucleotide sequence: TGTGCCAGCAGTTCTCTTTCGAAAGGGAGTGTCCTAGGCGGCTTGCGATTTGAAGCTTTCTTT.

This clonotype has at least ten counts. The genes are TRBV7-8 and TRBJ1-1, with D unclear. Germline loops: CDR1 SGHVS, CDR2 FQNEAQ. With 6 bases removed from V and 1 base from J, the gap between germline ends came to 9 bases. The CDR3 length is 13 residues. The CDR3 sequence is CASSRGQNTEAFF. The DNA of the CDR3 is TGTGCCAGCAGTCGAGGGCAGAACACTGAAGCTTTCTTT.

This clonotype has just a few counts. V usage is TRBV20-1 and J usage is TRBJ1-4; 7 positions match TRBD1. With V trimmed by 6 bases and J by 0 bases, 7 bases remained unmatched. The CDR3 runs to 15 residues. Germline CDR1 and CDR2: DFQATT and SNEGSKA (reference sequence). The CDR3 sequence: CSAIDREPTNEKLFF. In DNA form, the CDR3 reads TGCAGTGCAATTGACAGGGAGCCAACTAATGAAAAACTGTTTTTT.

The gene calls are TRBV27 and TRBJ2-7, with 9 bases lining up with TRBD2. J was trimmed by 2 bases and V by 2 bases; bases with no gene match: 7. CDR3 length: 16 residues. Germline V gives CDR1 MNHEY, CDR2 SMNVEV (reference sequence). CDR3 region: CASSLKGLAGTYEQYF. The CDR3 DNA reads TGTGCCAGCAGTTTAAAAGGGCTAGCGGGGACCTACGAGCAGTACTTC.

V is TRBV7-6 and J is TRBJ2-5; the D gene is possibly TRBD1 (5 bases). Trimming pared 3 bases from V and 3 bases from J, leaving 11 bases between. Germline V gene data show CDR1 as SGHVS and CDR2 as FNYEAQ. The CDR3 is made up of 14 amino acids. CDR3 DNA sequence: TGTGCCAGCAGCTTCCTCTCCAGGGAAGAGACCCAGTACTTC. This codes for CASSFLSREETQYF.

The sample holds many counts of this clonotype. The chain links TRBV10-3 to TRBJ2-5; TRBD2 might be the D (7 bases). Germline V gene sequence: CDR1 ENHRY, CDR2 SYGVKD. The CDR3 is 14 residues long. Trimming took 4 bases from V and 3 from J, leaving 12 bases between them. CDR3 in amino acids: CAISAAGAEETQYF. The CDR3, as DNA: TGTGCCATCAGTGCTGCGGGGGCTGAAGAGACCCAGTACTTC.

This clonotype has ten or more counts. The V and J genes are TRBV6-5 and TRBJ1-5, with unresolved D. The CDR3 runs to 17 residues. The germline V gene encodes CDR1 MNHEY and CDR2 SVGAGI. The germline V and J ends were trimmed by 0 bases and 2 bases, with 14 bases remaining between them. CDR3 loop: CASSYSFPPGGNQPQHF. CDR3 coding DNA: TGTGCCAGCAGTTACTCGTTCCCCCCTGGGGGCAATCAGCCCCAGCATTTT.

This clonotype was seen many times. The chain carries TRBV5-1 and TRBJ1-5, with D tentatively TRBD1 (5 bases). Germline V gives CDR1 SGHRS, CDR2 YFSETQ. This CDR3 comprises 17 residues. V was cut by 4 bases and J by 0 bases, with 17 bases left in between. CDR3 region: CASSPMGRENSNQPQHF. Here the CDR3 DNA reads TGCGCCAGCAGCCCTATGGGGCGGGAAAATAGCAATCAGCCCCAGCATTTT.